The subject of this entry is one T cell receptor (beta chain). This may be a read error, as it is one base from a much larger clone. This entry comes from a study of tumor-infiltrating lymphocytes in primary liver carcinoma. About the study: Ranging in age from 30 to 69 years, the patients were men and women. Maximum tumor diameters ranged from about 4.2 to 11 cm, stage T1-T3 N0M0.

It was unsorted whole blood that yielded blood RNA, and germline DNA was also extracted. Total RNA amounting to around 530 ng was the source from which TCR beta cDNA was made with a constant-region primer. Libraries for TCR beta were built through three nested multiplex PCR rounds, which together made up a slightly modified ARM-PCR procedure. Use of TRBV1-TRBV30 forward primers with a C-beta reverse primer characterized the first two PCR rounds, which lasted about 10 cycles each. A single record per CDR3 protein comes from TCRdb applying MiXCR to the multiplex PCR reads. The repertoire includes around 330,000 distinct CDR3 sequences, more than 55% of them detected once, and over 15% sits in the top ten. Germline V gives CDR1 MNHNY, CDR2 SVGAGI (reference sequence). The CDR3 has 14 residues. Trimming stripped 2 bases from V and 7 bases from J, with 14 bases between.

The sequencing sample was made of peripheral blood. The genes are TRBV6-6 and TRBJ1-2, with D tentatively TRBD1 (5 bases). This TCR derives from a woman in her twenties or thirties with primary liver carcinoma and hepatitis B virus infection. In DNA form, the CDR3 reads TGTGCCAGCAGTTACCCCGGGGGTCCCCGTGGCTACACCTTC. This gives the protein CASSYPGGPRGYTF.